The 23 T cell receptor beta chains in this list originate from one sample, sequenced in a study of T-cell memory formation after mild COVID-19. In TCRdb, the 5' RACE reads were re-called with MiXCR into one record per CDR3 protein. Of about 600,000 distinct CDR3 sequences in the sample, 20% to 25% are singletons; the top ten hold around 9.2%. The sample consisted of PBMCs or a T cell subset sorted from them (not recorded which). The receptors come from an adult woman who had mild COVID-19 (a few samples of this study predate the infection). Cell type and time point are not known.

The J gene is TRBJ2-3, the V gene TRBV30, with a weak D call TRBD2 (5 bases). The germline V gene encodes CDR1 GTSNPN and CDR2 SVGIG (reference sequence). Trimming took 4 bases from V and 0 from J, leaving 8 bases between them. CDR3 length: 13 amino acids. CDR3 protein: CAWTSKSTDTQYF. In DNA, the CDR3 is TGTGCCTGGACTAGCAAAAGCACAGATACGCAGTATTTT.

This chain connects TRBV25-1 to TRBJ1-1; no definite D call. The germline V gene encodes CDR1 MGHDK and CDR2 SYGVNS. Trimming cost V 9 bases and J 9 bases, with 17 bases left between them. This CDR3 contains 12 residues. The CDR3 DNA reads TGTGCCAGATTAAGTCGAGCGAAAAAAGCTTTCTTT. It is translated as CARLSRAKKAFF.

This clonotype was counted a few times. At one boundary the junction diverges from the germline segment, which might be a read error. The chain is built from TRBV20-1 and TRBJ2-1, with a possible D match to TRBD1 (8 bases). CDR1 is DFQATT, CDR2 SNEGSKA, per germline (reference sequence). The CDR3 loop spans 14 amino acids. The CDR3 nucleotides are TGCAGTGCCCCCGGTACCATGACAGGGGAGGGTCGCTCATTC. It specifies CSAPGTMTGEGRSF.

This clonotype was detected only a few times. V gene TRBV11-2 combines with J gene TRBJ2-1; TRBD2 aligns across 9 bases. Germline CDR1 and CDR2: SGHAT and FQNNGV. V was clipped by 7 bases and J by 3 bases; unmatched bases: 10. The CDR3 extends over 16 amino acids. The chain's CDR3 is CASTPHSGSDYNEQFF. The DNA of the CDR3 is TGTGCCAGCACCCCCCATAGCGGGAGTGACTACAATGAGCAGTTCTTC.

This clonotype was counted many times. This rearrangement joins TRBV4-2 to TRBJ2-1, with D perhaps given as TRBD1 or TRBD2 (5 bases each). The CDR3 is 19 amino acids. Germline CDR1 is LGHNA and CDR2 is YNFKEQ. The V gene lost 0 bases and the J gene lost 6 bases, with 24 bases spanning the gap. Here the CDR3 DNA reads TGTGCCAGCAGCCAAGACGGGAATAGAGGACGGCTAAGGGGCAATGAGCAGTTCTTC. This encodes CASSQDGNRGRLRGNEQFF.

This rearrangement joins TRBV5-1 to TRBJ2-5; 9 nucleotides line up with TRBD1. The V and J ends lost 7 bases and 5 bases, in that order; junction bases with no gene match: 12. This CDR3 has 15 residues. Germline CDR1 is SGHRS and CDR2 is YFSETQ. The CDR3 region is CASSEPGQGLETQYF. The CDR3 coding sequence is TGCGCCAGCTCTGAACCGGGACAGGGATTGGAGACCCAGTACTTC.

The table lists this clonotype with a few counts. The chain has TRBV2 and TRBJ2-2; 7 nucleotides align to TRBD1. The CDR3 has 15 amino acids. The germline V gene encodes CDR1 SNHLY and CDR2 FYNNEI. The V gene end was trimmed by 8 bases and the J gene end by 0 bases; junction bases not matched to a gene: 6. The CDR3 DNA sequence: TGTGCCAGCCGGACAGGACAGGCGAACACCGGGGAGCTGTTTTTT. It specifies CASRTGQANTGELFF.

The sample holds a few counts of this clonotype. This sequence joins TRBV12-3 or TRBV12-4 and TRBJ2-1; D is tentatively TRBD1 or TRBD2 (5 bases each). The CDR3 spans 13 residues. The V and J ends lost 3 bases and 8 bases respectively, with 11 bases between them. CDR3 nucleotide sequence: TGTGCCAGCAGTTTGAGGGGTTCCGATGAGCAGTTCTTC. As protein: CASSLRGSDEQFF.

The chain has TRBV29-1 and TRBJ1-2; D is uncertain. The CDR3 is made up of 11 amino acids. Trimming took 6 bases from V and 13 from J, leaving 18 bases between them. Germline V CDR1 and CDR2: SQVTM, ANQGSEA. For the CDR3, the DNA is TGCAGCGTGTATGGGGAGCGGGTGCCCACCTTC. Protein: CSVYGERVPTF.

This clonotype was recorded only once. The chain employs TRBV10-3 and TRBJ1-1, with 8 bases lining up with TRBD1. CDR3 length: 21 amino acids. Trimming removed 0 bases from V and 0 bases from J; junction bases left unmatched: 18. CDR1 ENHRY and CDR2 SYGVKD come from the germline V gene. The CDR3 sequence is CAISESKVLAGQDEMNTEAFF. The CDR3 coding sequence is TGTGCCATCAGTGAGTCGAAGGTTCTGGCGGGACAGGATGAGATGAACACTGAAGCTTTCTTT.

The V and J genes are TRBV20-1 and TRBJ2-7, with 9 bases fitting TRBD1. CDR3 size: 11 residues. Germline trimming cut 6 bases from V and 11 bases from J; bases unmatched to any gene: 8. CDR1 is DFQATT, CDR2 SNEGSKA, per germline (reference sequence). CDR3 sequence reads: CSADRTGVEYF. CDR3 sequence (DNA): TGCAGTGCCGATCGGACAGGGGTGGAGTACTTC.

In its sample, this clonotype was seen a few times. The CDR3 reads CASSLAEEYNEQFF. CDR3 in DNA: TGTGCCAGCAGTTTAGCGGAGGAATACAATGAGCAGTTCTTC. The chain recombines TRBV12-3 or TRBV12-4 with TRBJ2-1; tentative D call: TRBD2 (5 bases). Trimming removed 0 bases at V and 4 bases at J, with 7 bases between. The CDR3 spans 14 residues.

This clonotype was recorded a few times. The chain combines TRBV6-5 with TRBJ1-3; a possible D gene is TRBD1 (5 bases). V shed 1 base and J shed 3 bases, with 10 bases lying between them. The germline V gene has CDR1 MNHEY and CDR2 SVGAGI. The CDR3 is made up of 15 amino acids. The CDR3 DNA sequence: TGTGCCAGCAGTTACTGGGGGTCGGGTGGAAACACCATATATTTT. Protein product: CASSYWGSGGNTIYF.

This clonotype was picked up many times. The rearrangement joins TRBV7-9 to TRBJ1-1; TRBD1 agrees at 7 bases. Per germline, CDR1 SEHNR and CDR2 FQNEAQ (reference sequence). V lost 9 bases to trimming and J lost 0 bases; unmatched junction nucleotides: 7. The CDR3 totals 14 residues. The CDR3: CASSATGVNTEAFF. In nucleotides, the CDR3 is TGTGCCAGTAGCGCAACAGGGGTGAACACTGAAGCTTTCTTT. The whole variable domain, remainder taken from reference TRBV7-9 and TRBJ1-1, is DTGVSQNPRHKITKRGQNVTFRCDPISEHNRLYWYRQTLGQGPEFLTYFQNEAQLEKSRLLSDRFSAERPKGSFSTLEIQRTEQGDSAMYLCASSATGVNTEAFFGQGTRLTVV.

This chain uses TRBV18 with TRBJ2-3; the D gene is possibly TRBD2 (6 bases). V lost 5 bases, J lost 3 bases, and 18 bases lay in between. The CDR3 runs 16 residues. Per germline, CDR1 KGHSH and CDR2 LQKENI. The CDR3 spells CASSFRDSETTDTQYF. DNA for the CDR3: TGTGCCAGCTCATTCCGGGACTCGGAGACTACAGATACGCAGTATTTT.

The gene calls are TRBV7-7 and TRBJ2-1, with D unclear. The V gene's germline CDR1 is SSHAT and CDR2 FNYEAQ (reference sequence). Trimming cost V 0 bases and J 8 bases, with 8 bases left between them. CDR3 length equals 13 residues. CDR3 protein: CASSLAQKDEQFF. The CDR3 DNA reads as TGTGCCAGCAGCTTAGCGCAGAAGGATGAGCAGTTCTTC.

The chain joins TRBV28 to TRBJ2-4, with D unresolved. Germline V gene data show CDR1 as MDHEN and CDR2 as SYDVKM. Trimming left V 6 bases short and J 0 bases short, with 12 bases between. CDR3 length equals 15 residues. The CDR3 here is CASSPSELAKNIQYF. The CDR3 region has the DNA TGTGCCAGCAGCCCCTCAGAGCTAGCCAAAAACATTCAGTACTTC. The variable domain in full, with the rest retrieved from reference TRBV28 and TRBJ2-4, is DVKVTQSSRYLVKRTGEKVFLECVQDMDHENMFWYRQDPGLGLRLIYFSYDVKMKEKGDIPEGYSVSREKKERFSLILESASTNQTSMYLCASSPSELAKNIQYFGAGTRLSVL.

The DNA for the CDR3 is TGCGCCAGCAGCTCTGGTGGACTAGCGCCCACAGATACGCAGTATTTT. This encodes CASSSGGLAPTDTQYF. This chain connects TRBV5-1 to TRBJ2-3, with 9 bases lining up with TRBD2. CDR3 length: 16 residues. The V and J ends lost 3 bases and 2 bases, in that order; junction bases with no gene match: 7. Germline loops: CDR1 SGHRS, CDR2 YFSETQ. Full variable domain (missing parts from reference TRBV5-1 and TRBJ2-3): KAGVTQTPRYLIKTRGQQVTLSCSPISGHRSVSWYQQTPGQGLQFLFEYFSETQRNKGNFPGRFSGRQFSNSRSEMNVSTLELGDSALYLCASSSGGLAPTDTQYFGPGTRLTVL.

The chain is built from TRBV21-1 and TRBJ1-2; the D call of TRBD1 is as the table states it, not checked on the DNA. TRBV21-1 is labeled a pseudogene. This CDR3 contains 19 residues. CDR3 protein: CASSPLGGTGGSPNYGYTF. CDR3 nucleotides: TGTGCCAGCAGCCCTCTAGGTGGGACAGGGGGATCTCCTAACTATGGCTACACCTTC.

This chain joins TRBV7-9 and TRBJ1-1, with D maybe TRBD1 (6 bases). The germline CDR1 and CDR2 sequences are SEHNR and FQNEAQ (reference sequence). V was shortened by 5 bases and J by 1 base, with 14 bases between the two germline ends. This CDR3 contains 15 residues. This CDR3 is CASSRNGGANTEAFF. DNA for the CDR3: TGTGCCAGCAGCCGGAATGGGGGGGCGAACACTGAAGCTTTCTTT.

This clonotype was observed a few times. The genes are TRBV12-3 or TRBV12-4 and TRBJ2-5; the match to TRBD2 covers 10 bases. The CDR3 spans 14 residues. V trimming: 10 bases; J trimming: 5 bases; junction bases outside the gene matches: 10. The CDR3 coding sequence is TGTGCCACAGCCGGGACTAGCGTCAGTGAGACCCAGTACTTC. It is translated as CATAGTSVSETQYF.

The sample holds a few counts of this clonotype. The chain is built from TRBV15 and TRBJ2-6; D gene ambiguous. The CDR3 has 13 residues. Trimming stripped 0 bases from V and 12 bases from J, with 9 bases between. CDR1 is LNHNV and CDR2 is YYDKDF in the germline V gene (reference sequence). The chain's CDR3 is CATSREVSLVLTF. As DNA, the CDR3 is TGTGCCACCAGCAGAGAAGTATCGCTCGTCCTGACTTTC.

This chain connects TRBV10-3 to TRBJ1-2; no definite D call. There are 12 residues in the CDR3. Trimming took off 0 bases at V and 3 bases at J, with 2 bases between the two ends. Per the germline V gene, CDR1 is ENHRY and CDR2 is SYGVKD. The CDR3 loop is CAISESDYGYTF. In nucleotides, the CDR3 is TGTGCCATCAGTGAGTCGGACTATGGCTACACCTTC.